The rows below give T cell receptor beta chains drawn from one sample of a study of control samples from healthy donors and cancer patients. The table came from immunoSEQ multiplex PCR; TCRdb's copy has only in-frame clones and leaves some out. The repertoire holds about 170,000 clones, with around 88% as singletons. The sequenced material came from blood. The receptors here all came from a woman in her twenties or thirties in good health. CDR3s include the opening cysteine and the closing phenylalanine or tryptophan. A D gene is named only where the DNA matches it firmly. Size values are once, few and many counts, or a class for expanded clones, and some rows have none.

>TRBJ2-2|NA|TRBD1|TRBV7-9
CASSPRGLTGELFF
TGTGCCAGCAGCCCCAGGGGGCTAACCGGGGAGCTGTTTTTT
>TRBJ2-7|once|NA|TRBV4-1
CASSQEINRQSHEQYF
TGCGCCAGCAGCCAAGAAATTAATAGGCAGTCCCACGAGCAGTACTTC
>TRBJ2-3|NA|TRBD2|TRBV5-4
CASSPGTSGGVGTDTQYF
TGTGCCAGCAGCCCGGGGACTAGCGGGGGGGTCGGCACAGATACGCAGTATTTT
>TRBJ2-4|NA|TRBD2|TRBV5-6
CASSRGLAWDIQYF
TGTGCCAGCAGTCGCGGACTAGCCTGGGACATTCAGTACTTC
>TRBJ1-5|NA|NA|TRBV3-1/TRBV3-2
CASSQGSAINQPQHF
TGTGCCAGCAGCCAAGGGTCAGCTATTAATCAGCCCCAGCATTTT
>TRBJ1-2|NA|NA|TRBV6-1
CASSEVGAAGGYTF
TGTGCCAGCAGTGAAGTCGGGGCCGCCGGGGGCTACACCTTC
>TRBJ2-1|NA|NA|TRBV7-9
CASSLFAAEQFF
TGTGCCAGCAGCTTATTTGCAGCCGAGCAGTTCTTC
>TRBJ2-7|once|NA|TRBV2
CASREPYEQYF
TGTGCCAGCAGGGAGCCCTACGAGCAGTACTTC
>TRBJ1-5|NA|TRBD1|TRBV6-5
CASRDSQDQPQHF
TGTGCCAGTAGGGACAGTCAGGATCAGCCCCAGCATTTT
>TRBJ2-5|NA|NA|TRBV4-1
CASSTIDRYQETQYF
TGCGCCAGCAGCACCATTGACAGGTACCAAGAGACCCAGTACTTC
>TRBJ2-1|NA|TRBD2|TRBV19
CASSILAGDYNEQFF
TGTGCCAGTAGTATACTAGCGGGGGATTACAATGAGCAGTTCTTC
>TRBJ1-6|NA|NA|TRBV7-9
CASSLQDSPLHF
TGTGCCAGCAGCTTACAGGATTCACCCCTCCACTTT
>TRBJ2-7|few|NA|TRBV7-9
CASSLGQGGRNEQYF
TGTGCCAGCAGCTTGGGGCAGGGGGGTAGGAACGAGCAGTACTTC
>TRBJ1-1|NA|NA|TRBV24-1
CATSGRAGTEAFF
TGTGCCACCAGTGGTCGGGCGGGAACTGAAGCTTTCTTT
>TRBJ1-2|NA|TRBD1|TRBV19
CASSLQGANYGYTF
TGTGCCAGTAGTCTACAGGGGGCTAACTATGGCTACACCTTC
>TRBJ2-3|NA|TRBD2|TRBV14
CASSDSGGATDTQYF
TGTGCCAGCAGCGATAGCGGGGGGGCCACAGATACGCAGTATTTT
>TRBJ2-2|NA|NA|TRBV12-3/TRBV12-4
CASSLGRAGELFF
TGTGCCAGCAGCCTGGGCAGGGCCGGGGAGCTGTTTTTT
>TRBJ2-2|NA|NA|TRBV4-1
CASSPGQTGELFF
TGCGCCAGCAGTCCCGGACAGACCGGGGAGCTGTTTTTT
>TRBJ1-1|NA|NA|TRBV7-2
CASSLGRGSTEAFF
TGTGCCAGCAGCTTGGGCAGGGGATCCACTGAAGCTTTCTTT
>TRBJ1-3|NA|NA|TRBV30
CAWRGGRPGNTIYF
TGTGCCTGGAGGGGGGGGCGGCCTGGAAACACCATATATTTT
>TRBJ1-1|NA|NA|TRBV6-5
CASSPELGRAEAFF
TGTGCCAGCAGCCCCGAGTTGGGCAGGGCGGAAGCTTTCTTT
>TRBJ1-2|NA|NA|TRBV9
CASSPRITNYGYTF
TGTGCCAGCAGCCCCCGAATAACTAACTATGGCTACACCTTC
>TRBJ1-1|once|NA|TRBV28
CAGGSGSGDTEAFF
TGTGCAGGGGGGTCAGGAAGTGGGGACACTGAAGCTTTCTTT
>TRBJ1-3|NA|TRBD1|TRBV3-1/TRBV3-2
CASSPRTGSTGNTIYF
TGTGCCAGCAGCCCCCGGACAGGGTCGACTGGAAACACCATATATTTT
>TRBJ2-3|once|NA|TRBV11-3
CASSYGARGDTQYF
TGTGCCAGCAGTTACGGGGCACGGGGAGATACGCAGTATTTT
>TRBJ2-1|NA|TRBD2|TRBV24-1
CATSETLAGGYNEQFF
TGTGCCACCAGTGAGACACTAGCGGGGGGGTACAATGAGCAGTTCTTC
>TRBJ2-3|NA|NA|TRBV20-1
CSAKLDTQYF
TGCAGTGCTAAGTTAGATACGCAGTATTTT
>TRBJ1-5|NA|NA|TRBV19
CASGSADWGDQPQHF
TGTGCCAGCGGCTCGGCCGACTGGGGGGATCAGCCCCAGCATTTT
>TRBJ1-6|NA|NA|TRBV5-4
CASSSKGGGTYNSPLHF
TGTGCCAGCAGCTCAAAAGGGGGGGGTACCTATAATTCACCCCTCCACTTT
>TRBJ2-1|NA|TRBD2|TRBV29-1
CSVYREGINNEQFF
TGCAGCGTTTACCGGGAGGGGATCAACAATGAGCAGTTCTTC
>TRBJ2-2|NA|NA|TRBV30
CAWSVRAQANTGELFF
TGTGCCTGGAGTGTACGGGCACAGGCGAACACCGGGGAGCTGTTTTTT
>TRBJ1-6|NA|NA|TRBV19
CASSIRSSYNSPLHF
TGTGCCAGTAGTATAAGGAGCTCCTATAATTCACCCCTCCACTTT
>TRBJ2-3|NA|NA|TRBV5-1
CASSPGGLTNLNTQYF
TGCGCCAGCAGCCCTGGAGGCTTGACTAACCTTAATACGCAGTATTTT
>TRBJ2-3|NA|TRBD2|TRBV4-1
CASSQVLREHGTDTQYF
TGCGCCAGCAGCCAAGTTCTGCGGGAGCATGGCACAGATACGCAGTATTTT
>TRBJ2-1|NA|NA|TRBV7-8
CASSTRGGIDEQFF
TGTGCCAGCAGCACGCGAGGCGGCATCGATGAGCAGTTCTTC
>TRBJ2-1|NA|TRBD2|TRBV5-6
CASSLIGRGRGEQFF
TGTGCCAGCAGCTTAATTGGGCGGGGGAGGGGTGAGCAGTTCTTC
>TRBJ2-5|once|TRBD1|TRBV6-5
CASLDRLEETQYF
TGTGCCAGCCTGGACAGGTTGGAAGAGACCCAGTACTTC
>TRBJ1-5|NA|NA|TRBV6-5
CASSYRQGNQPQHF
TGTGCCAGCAGTTACAGGCAGGGTAATCAGCCCCAGCATTTT
>TRBJ1-3|NA|NA|TRBV4-1
CASSRGQSGNTIYF
TGCGCCAGCAGCCGAGGACAGTCTGGAAACACCATATATTTT
>TRBJ2-1|few|NA|TRBV15
CATSRAGSFWGNEQFF
TGTGCCACCAGCAGAGCGGGATCCTTTTGGGGGAATGAGCAGTTCTTC
>TRBJ2-1|few|TRBD2|TRBV9
CASSVGGLDEQFF
TGTGCCAGCAGCGTAGGGGGACTAGATGAGCAGTTCTTC
>TRBJ1-1|NA|TRBD1|TRBV10-3
CAISRQGSTEAFF
TGTGCCATCAGTCGACAGGGGAGCACTGAAGCTTTCTTT
>TRBJ2-4|NA|TRBD2|TRBV7-2
CASSFRLAGGGSIQYF
TGTGCCAGCAGCTTCAGACTAGCGGGGGGAGGGAGCATTCAGTACTTC
>TRBJ2-1|NA|TRBD1|TRBV27
CASSASDRVSGEQFF
TGTGCCAGCAGTGCATCGGACAGGGTTTCGGGTGAGCAGTTCTTC
>TRBJ2-3|NA|TRBD2|TRBV24-1
CATSEASSGTGTDTQYF
TGTGCCACCAGTGAGGCCAGTAGCGGGACGGGCACAGATACGCAGTATTTT
>TRBJ2-3|NA|TRBD2|TRBV19
CATGLAEDTQYF
TGTGCCACAGGACTAGCGGAAGATACGCAGTATTTT
>TRBJ1-1|NA|NA|TRBV5-4
CASSLISGGATEAFF
TGTGCCAGCAGCTTGATATCCGGGGGCGCAACTGAAGCTTTCTTT
>TRBJ2-1|NA|TRBD1|TRBV12-3/TRBV12-4
CASWNRDSYEQFF
TGTGCCAGCTGGAACCGGGACAGCTATGAGCAGTTCTTC
>TRBJ2-7|NA|NA|TRBV5-1
CASSPKVVSEQYF
TGCGCCAGCAGCCCAAAAGTGGTCTCCGAGCAGTACTTC
>TRBJ2-2|NA|NA|TRBV30
CAWSLLGRGELFF
TGTGCCTGGAGTCTCTTAGGCCGGGGGGAGCTGTTTTTT
>TRBJ2-7|NA|NA|TRBV5-1
CASSLGLTYEQYF
TGCGCCAGCAGCTTGGGACTGACCTACGAGCAGTACTTC
>TRBJ2-5|once|TRBD2|TRBV5-1
CASSLLASGGRETQYF
TGCGCCAGCAGCTTGCTTGCTAGCGGGGGCCGGGAGACCCAGTACTTC
>TRBJ2-3|NA|NA|TRBV15
CATSRDPPTDTQYF
TGTGCCACCAGCAGAGATCCCCCCACAGATACGCAGTATTTT
>TRBJ1-1|NA|NA|TRBV29-1
CSVVYRGINTEAFF
TGCAGCGTTGTATATCGGGGGATAAACACTGAAGCTTTCTTT
>TRBJ1-4|NA|NA|TRBV14
CASSHTGGNEKLFF
TGTGCCAGCAGCCATACGGGGGGTAATGAAAAACTGTTTTTT
>TRBJ1-5|NA|NA|TRBV4-1
CASSQRAIIYQPQHF
TGCGCCAGCAGCCAAAGGGCTATAATTTATCAGCCCCAGCATTTT